The 6 T cell receptor beta chains reported below all come from one sample, sequenced in a study of blood T cell repertoires in COVID-19. Measured with immunoSEQ multiplex PCR; TCRdb has only the in-frame clones, and not every one. The sample comprises tens of thousands of clones, approximately 86% of which are singletons, and more than 1% rests with the top ten. Sequencing input: peripheral blood. Source of these receptors: a man aged 35-49 years with acute or convalescent COVID-19.

The gene calls are TRBV2 and TRBJ2-7; TRBD2 aligns across 8 bases. The CDR3 is 17 amino acids. CDR1 is SNHLY, CDR2 FYNNEI, per germline. J gave up 6 bases and V 2 bases, and 15 bases lay outside the gene matches. The CDR3 is CASSETLPGGLMLEQYF. The DNA of the CDR3 is TGTGCCAGCAGTGAAACCCTCCCGGGGGGGCTAATGCTCGAGCAGTACTTC.

V and J are TRBV19 and TRBJ2-5; D not resolved. V shed 4 bases and J shed 0 bases, with 6 bases lying between them. The CDR3 runs 13 residues. In germline, CDR1 is LNHDA, CDR2 SQIVND (reference sequence). This chain's CDR3 is CASSTQYQETQYF. The DNA for the CDR3 is TGTGCCAGTAGTACCCAGTACCAAGAGACCCAGTACTTC.

The rearrangement joins TRBV11-3 to TRBJ1-3, with D perhaps TRBD1 (6 bases). V gave up 4 bases and J gave up 0 bases, with 19 bases separating them. The CDR3 runs 18 residues. Germline V lookup: CDR1 SGHNT, CDR2 YENEEA. DNA for the CDR3: TGTGCCAGCAGCTCACGCGCGGGGGCAGGTTTCTCTGGAAACACCATATATTTT. It yields the protein CASSSRAGAGFSGNTIYF.

The V gene is TRBV18, the J gene TRBJ1-1; the D gene is possibly TRBD1 (5 bases). Trimming left V 4 bases short and J 5 bases short, with 11 bases between. The CDR3 covers 13 residues. Per the germline V gene, CDR1 is KGHSH and CDR2 is LQKENI. The CDR3 bases are TGTGCCAGCTCACAGGGGTGGGCGACTGAAGCTTTCTTT. This codes for CASSQGWATEAFF.

The chain joins TRBV28 to TRBJ2-1; 7 bases fit TRBD2. J was trimmed by 1 base and V by 4 bases; bases with no gene match: 7. CDR1 is MDHEN and CDR2 is SYDVKM in the germline V gene. CDR3 size: 16 residues. The CDR3 nucleotides read TGTGCCAGCAGTTCCCGACTAGCCGAGTCCTACAATGAGCAGTTCTTC. Its protein is CASSSRLAESYNEQFF.

The chain has TRBV28 and TRBJ1-4, with a weak D call TRBD1 (6 bases). V was cut by 6 bases and J by 8 bases, with 19 bases left in between. The CDR3 runs 15 residues. Germline values: CDR1 MDHEN, CDR2 SYDVKM. The CDR3 here is CASRSERDIGEKLFF. Here the CDR3 DNA reads TGTGCCAGCAGATCCGAACGGGACATTGGCGAAAAACTGTTTTTT.